A single sample gave rise to the 15 T cell receptor beta chains below, sequenced in a study of blood T cell repertoires in COVID-19. Sequenced by immunoSEQ multiplex PCR; TCRdb stores in-frame clones only, minus some. In the table there are 110,000 to 150,000 clones, about four fifths of which are singletons. The sequenced sample was peripheral blood. These receptors were taken from a man between 70 and 80 years old who had recovered from COVID-19.

This sequence joins TRBV30 and TRBJ1-6; TRBD1 agrees at 7 bases. Unmatched junction bases numbered 6, after V lost 4 bases and J lost 6 bases. The CDR3 length is 14 residues. Per the germline V gene, CDR1 is GTSNPN and CDR2 is SVGIG (reference sequence). The CDR3 DNA sequence: TGTGCCTGGACTCCGGGACAGCCTAATTCACCCCTCCACTTT. Protein sequence: CAWTPGQPNSPLHF.

This clone was seen a handful of times. V usage is TRBV5-4 and J usage is TRBJ2-3, with a weak D call TRBD2 (6 bases). Germline V gene data show CDR1 as SGHNT and CDR2 as YYREEE (reference sequence). This CDR3 contains 16 residues. V was trimmed by 0 bases and J by 5 bases, leaving 16 bases between them. The CDR3 nucleotides are TGTGCCAGCAGCTTGGGGGCGGGAACTCGGGAAGATACGCAGTATTTT. Amino acid sequence: CASSLGAGTREDTQYF.

In regard to this clone: An end of the junction differs from the germline gene, which may be a read error. V is TRBV13 and J is TRBJ2-5; 9 positions agree with TRBD1. The germline CDR1 and CDR2 sequences are PRHDT and FYEKMQ (reference sequence). CDR3 length: 13 amino acids. CDR3 residues: CASTTGGQETQYF. CDR3 bases: TGTGCTAGCACGACAGGGGGCCAAGAGACCCAGTACTTC.

The gene calls are TRBV2 and TRBJ2-1, with 12 nucleotides matching TRBD2. V gave up 6 bases and J gave up 5 bases; unmatched junction bases: 5. The CDR3 totals 15 residues. The germline V gene has CDR1 SNHLY and CDR2 FYNNEI. CDR3 loop: CASRGTSGGHNEQFF. The CDR3, as DNA: TGTGCCAGCAGGGGTACTAGCGGGGGGCACAATGAGCAGTTCTTC.

The V and J genes are TRBV11-2 and TRBJ2-3, with D tentatively TRBD2 (6 bases). Trimming cost V 1 base and J 1 base, with 12 bases left between them. Germline values: CDR1 SGHAT, CDR2 FQNNGV. The CDR3 is 16 amino acids. This chain's CDR3 is CASSLGGGARTDTQYF. The CDR3, as DNA: TGTGCCAGCAGCTTAGGAGGCGGGGCCCGCACAGATACGCAGTATTTT.

This clone occurred once. The rearrangement links TRBV7-9 to TRBJ2-1; D may be TRBD1 (5 bases). Germline loops: CDR1 SEHNR, CDR2 FQNEAQ (reference sequence). CDR3 size: 14 residues. The V end was cut by 6 bases, the J end by 5 bases, with 14 bases between. The CDR3 nucleotides read TGTGCCAGCAGACCGAACGACAGAAACAATGAGCAGTTCTTC. Translating it yields CASRPNDRNNEQFF.

The CDR3 reads CASSQGVAGDRGAFF. For the CDR3, the DNA is TGTGCCAGCAGCCAAGGTGTGGCAGGGGACCGAGGAGCTTTCTTT. This chain links TRBV7-9 with TRBJ1-1; D is possibly TRBD1 (6 bases). In germline, CDR1 is SEHNR, CDR2 FQNEAQ (reference sequence). V was cut by 5 bases and J by 10 bases, with 23 bases left in between. The CDR3 is 15 amino acids.

V usage is TRBV19 and J usage is TRBJ2-2; 9 bases map to TRBD2. The CDR3 covers 15 residues. Looked up from germline, CDR1 is LNHDA and CDR2 is SQIVND (reference sequence). Trimming cost V 3 bases and J 8 bases; bases outside gene matches: 7. CDR3 residues: CASSMFLAGKGELFF. The CDR3 nucleotides read TGTGCCAGTAGTATGTTTCTAGCGGGAAAGGGGGAGCTGTTTTTT.

About this clone itself: Other DNA sequences in the sample encode the same CDR3. This CDR3 is CASSSSGTNYNEQFF. The CDR3 DNA is TGTGCCAGCAGCTCCTCCGGGACTAACTACAATGAGCAGTTCTTC. The V gene is TRBV9, the J gene TRBJ2-1; 7 nucleotides align to TRBD2. The junction had 7 bases not matched to a gene; V was cut back by 4 bases and J by 3 bases. Germline CDR1 SGDLS, CDR2 YYNGEE. CDR3 length: 15 residues.

This rearrangement joins TRBV27 to TRBJ2-5; 11 positions match TRBD2. The CDR3 loop spans 15 amino acids. V lost 5 bases, J lost 4 bases, and 6 bases stayed unmatched. Germline V CDR1 and CDR2: MNHEY, SMNVEV (reference sequence). CDR3 protein: CASSPLAGGRETQYF. The CDR3 coding sequence is TGTGCCAGCAGTCCCTTAGCGGGAGGGCGAGAGACCCAGTACTTC.

This chain uses TRBV28 with TRBJ2-5, with D possibly TRBD2 on 6 matching bases. V lost 2 bases and J 9 bases, leaving 16 bases between the germline ends. The CDR3 covers 14 residues. The germline gives CDR1 MDHEN, CDR2 SYDVKM. The CDR3 loop is CASSLGAGSGAQYF. The CDR3 nucleotides read TGTGCCAGCAGTTTAGGGGCGGGATCTGGGGCCCAGTACTTC.

This sequence joins TRBV6-5 and TRBJ1-4, with 9 bases identical to TRBD1. After removal of 6 bases from V and 8 bases from J, the junction contained 10 bases not matched to a gene. Germline CDR1 reads MNHEY; CDR2 reads SVGAGI. This CDR3 spans 15 amino acids. Written as DNA, the CDR3 is TGTGCCAGCAGCTCGGAGACAGGGGGTTGGGAAAAACTGTTTTTT. It is translated as CASSSETGGWEKLFF.

The chain combines TRBV7-8 with TRBJ1-1; D is uncertain. V dropped 5 bases and J dropped 9 bases, with 19 bases sitting between them. CDR3 size: 14 residues. Looked up from germline, CDR1 is SGHVS and CDR2 is FQNEAQ. CDR3 in DNA: TGTGCCAGCAGCCACTCGGTTGATTCGGTAAAAGCTTTCTTT. Translation: CASSHSVDSVKAFF.

This clone was found once. V is TRBV7-9 and J is TRBJ2-7; 16 bases are shared with TRBD2. Germline CDR1 and CDR2: SEHNR and FQNEAQ (reference sequence). The CDR3 totals 19 residues. V shed 5 bases, J shed 2 bases, and the junction held 12 bases outside the gene matches. In DNA form, the CDR3 reads TGTGCCAGCAGCAAAACGGGACTAGCGGGAGGGATCGGGGCCTACGAGCAGTACTTC. As protein: CASSKTGLAGGIGAYEQYF. The full variable domain, rest sourced from reference TRBV7-9 and TRBJ2-7, is DTGVSQNPRHKITKRGQNVTFRCDPISEHNRLYWYRQTLGQGPEFLTYFQNEAQLEKSRLLSDRFSAERPKGSFSTLEIQRTEQGDSAMYLCASSKTGLAGGIGAYEQYFGPGTRLTVT.

In this sample, this clone turned up a few times. The chain joins TRBV27 to TRBJ2-5, with a weak D call TRBD2 (6 bases). The CDR3 is made up of 15 amino acids. Between the trimmed V and J ends, which lost 5 bases and 1 base, there was a span of 14 bases. CDR1 and CDR2 (germline): MNHEY, SMNVEV (reference sequence). CDR3 bases: TGTGCCAGCAGTCCCCCCGGGACTGGCCAAGAGACCCAGTACTTC. It specifies CASSPPGTGQETQYF.